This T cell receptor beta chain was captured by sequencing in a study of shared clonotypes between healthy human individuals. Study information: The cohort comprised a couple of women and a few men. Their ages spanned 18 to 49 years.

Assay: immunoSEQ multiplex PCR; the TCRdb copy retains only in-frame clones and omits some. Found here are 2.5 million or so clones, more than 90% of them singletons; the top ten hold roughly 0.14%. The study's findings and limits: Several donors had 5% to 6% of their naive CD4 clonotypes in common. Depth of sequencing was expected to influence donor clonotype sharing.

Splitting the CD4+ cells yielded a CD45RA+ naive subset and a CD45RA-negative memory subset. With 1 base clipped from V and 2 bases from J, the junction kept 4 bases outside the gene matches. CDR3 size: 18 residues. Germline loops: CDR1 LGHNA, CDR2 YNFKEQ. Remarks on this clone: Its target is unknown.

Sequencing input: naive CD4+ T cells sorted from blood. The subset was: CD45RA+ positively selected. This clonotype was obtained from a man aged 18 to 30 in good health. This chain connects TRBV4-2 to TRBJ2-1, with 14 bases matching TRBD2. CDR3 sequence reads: CASSQGTSGGQTYNEQFF. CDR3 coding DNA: TGTGCCAGCAGCCAAGGGACTAGCGGGGGGCAAACCTACAATGAGCAGTTCTTC.